These 24 T cell receptor beta chains were sequenced from one sample in a study of T cells in Graves' hyperthyroidism and ophthalmopathy. It was RNA transcripts that yielded the amplified TCR beta CDR3 regions. HTBI primers drove first-round RT-PCR of the TCR CDR3. MiXCR, run by TCRdb on the multiplex PCR reads, gives a single entry per CDR3 protein. The table lists about 360,000 distinct CDR3 sequences, over 15% of them singletons. The sample taken for sequencing was blood. Receptor source: a woman aged 18-29 years with Graves' hyperthyroidism.

In this sample, this clonotype turned up many times. The chain has TRBV20-1 and TRBJ1-1; a possible D gene is TRBD1 (5 bases). The CDR3 has 13 amino acids. Germline V gene lookup returns CDR1 DFQATT and CDR2 SNEGSKA (reference sequence). V was shortened by 3 bases and J by 7 bases, with 15 bases between the two germline ends. CDR3 sequence reads: CSASGWGLGEAFF. DNA for the CDR3: TGCAGTGCTAGCGGTTGGGGACTCGGTGAAGCTTTCTTT.

This clonotype was seen at least ten times. The chain couples TRBV19 to TRBJ1-5; TRBD1 matches 10 bases. Looked up from germline, CDR1 is LNHDA and CDR2 is SQIVND (reference sequence). Trimming removed 3 bases from V and 7 bases from J; junction bases left unmatched: 6. The CDR3 contains 15 residues. CDR3 sequence reads: CASSMTGQGGQPQHF. The DNA of the CDR3 is TGTGCCAGTAGTATGACAGGACAGGGGGGGCAGCCCCAGCATTTT.

On this clonotype itself: This could be a read error, since a much larger clone is one nucleotide away. The chain recombines TRBV19 with TRBJ2-7; D gene uncertain. The length of the CDR3 is 12 residues. CDR1 and CDR2 from the germline V gene are LNHDA and SQIVND (reference sequence). The CDR3 protein is CASRSVSYEQCF. The CDR3 nucleotides are TGTGCCAGTAGATCCGTATCCTACGAGCAGTGCTTC.

This clonotype was seen many times. The CDR3 sequence: CASSVYSFLSYEQYF. The CDR3 DNA follows: TGTGCCAGCAGTGTCTACAGCTTCCTATCCTACGAGCAGTACTTC. The chain carries TRBV6-1 and TRBJ2-7; D call uncertain. With 4 bases removed from V and 1 base from J, the gap between germline ends came to 14 bases. The CDR3 runs 15 residues. CDR1 is MNHNS, CDR2 SASEGT, per germline.

This clonotype has a count of ten or more. The rearrangement joins TRBV12-3 or TRBV12-4 to TRBJ1-1; D unresolved. CDR3 size: 12 residues. V lost 8 bases, J lost 0 bases, and 7 bases lay in between. The CDR3 spells CASLTLNTEAFF. The CDR3 nucleotides read TGTGCCAGCCTAACCCTGAACACTGAAGCTTTCTTT.

This clonotype was recorded many times. The chain combines TRBV10-2 with TRBJ1-1; 8 nucleotides align to TRBD1. CDR3 length equals 15 residues. Per germline, CDR1 WSHSY and CDR2 SAAADI. V trimming: 5 bases; J trimming: 2 bases; junction bases outside the gene matches: 7. The CDR3 nucleotides are TGCGCCAGCAGTAGGACAGGGCAACTAAACACTGAAGCTTTCTTT. Translation gives CASSRTGQLNTEAFF.

This clonotype has a count of ten or more. The chain's CDR3 is CASSLSSLRTQYF. In DNA form, the CDR3 reads TGTGCCAGCAGCTTATCTTCTTTGCGGACCCAGTACTTC. The V gene is TRBV13, the J gene TRBJ2-5, with D hard to call. The V end lost 2 bases, the J end lost 7 bases, and 11 bases lay between the germline ends. CDR3 length equals 13 residues. The germline V gene has CDR1 PRHDT and CDR2 FYEKMQ (reference sequence).

In this sample, this clonotype turned up many times. The V gene is TRBV6-5, the J gene TRBJ1-2; no clear D. The CDR3 loop spans 17 amino acids. Germline-derived CDR1 and CDR2 are MNHEY and SVGAGI. V gave up 0 bases and J gave up 0 bases, with 14 bases separating them. Written as DNA, the CDR3 is TGTGCCAGCAGTTACTCGAGGGCGGGCGGACCTAACTATGGCTACACCTTC. This codes for CASSYSRAGGPNYGYTF.

This clonotype was detected ten times or more. The rearrangement uses TRBV7-9 and TRBJ2-5; no firm D call. The CDR3 is made up of 15 amino acids. With 1 base removed from V and 9 bases from J, the gap between germline ends came to 18 bases. Germline V gene lookup returns CDR1 SEHNR and CDR2 FQNEAQ (reference sequence). CDR3 sequence: CASSLVSRTLSSQYF. DNA of the CDR3: TGTGCCAGCAGCTTAGTTTCGAGGACGTTGTCGTCCCAGTACTTC.

The chain joins TRBV10-3 to TRBJ1-5; TRBD1 might be the D (6 bases). Germline CDR1 and CDR2: ENHRY and SYGVKD. The CDR3 has 14 residues. Trimming cost V 8 bases and J 1 base, with 12 bases left between them. The CDR3 DNA is TGTGCCATCTCTCCAGGGGCGAGCAATCAGCCCCAGCATTTT. This translates into CAISPGASNQPQHF.

J is TRBJ1-1 and V is TRBV12-3 or TRBV12-4; D call uncertain. The V and J ends lost 6 bases and 4 bases respectively, with 12 bases between them. The length of the CDR3 is 13 residues. The CDR3 loop is CASRWTATTEAFF. DNA for the CDR3: TGTGCCAGCAGGTGGACGGCGACCACTGAAGCTTTCTTT.

Only a few counts were recorded for this clonotype. The chain couples TRBV11-2 to TRBJ2-7; the match to TRBD2 covers 13 bases. The CDR3 has 16 amino acids. CDR1 SGHAT and CDR2 FQNNGV come from the germline V gene. J was trimmed by 2 bases and V by 4 bases; bases with no gene match: 5. The CDR3 nucleotides read TGTGCCAGCAGCTCGGGACTAGCGGGATTCACCTACGAGCAGTACTTC. Its translation: CASSSGLAGFTYEQYF. Complete variable domain (other parts from reference TRBV11-2 and TRBJ2-7): EAGVAQSPRYKIIEKRQSVAFWCNPISGHATLYWYQQILGQGPKLLIQFQNNGVVDDSQLPKDRFSAERLKGVDSTLKIQPAKLEDSAVYLCASSSGLAGFTYEQYFGPGTRLTVT.

The V and J genes are TRBV5-1 and TRBJ2-2; D remains unclear. V was pared by 3 bases and J by 0 bases, with 9 bases between. The CDR3 consists of 15 residues. Germline CDR1 and CDR2: SGHRS and YFSETQ. The CDR3 region has the DNA TGCGCCAGCAGCTACCGAGCGCCGAACACCGGGGAGCTGTTTTTT. Its translation is CASSYRAPNTGELFF. Based on the CDR3 plus reference TRBV5-1 and TRBJ2-2, the full variable domain is KAGVTQTPRYLIKTRGQQVTLSCSPISGHRSVSWYQQTPGQGLQFLFEYFSETQRNKGNFPGRFSGRQFSNSRSEMNVSTLELGDSALYLCASSYRAPNTGELFFGEGSRLTVL.

This clonotype was picked up many times. Here the CDR3 DNA reads TGTGCCAGTGTGCGGGGGATCGACGATCAGCCCCAGCATTTT. Translation gives CASVRGIDDQPQHF. The J gene is TRBJ1-5, the V gene TRBV6-5; possible D gene TRBD1, 5 bases. Germline lookup yields CDR1 MNHEY and CDR2 SVGAGI. This CDR3 contains 14 residues. Trimming took 9 bases from V and 5 from J, leaving 17 bases between them.

This CDR3 reads CASSPGLAGKNTGELFF. CDR3 nucleotide sequence: TGTGCCAGCTCACCAGGACTAGCGGGGAAGAACACCGGGGAGCTGTTTTTT. The V gene is TRBV18, the J gene TRBJ2-2, with 12 bases identical to TRBD2. From germline, CDR1 is KGHSH and CDR2 LQKENI. The CDR3 loop spans 17 amino acids. With V trimmed by 2 bases and J by 1 base, 2 bases remained unmatched.

There are many counts of this clonotype. The V and J genes are TRBV15 and TRBJ1-1; 8 bases match TRBD1. Germline CDR1 is LNHNV and CDR2 is YYDKDF (reference sequence). J gave up 4 bases and V 0 bases, and 4 bases lay outside the gene matches. CDR3 length: 15 residues. DNA for the CDR3: TGTGCCACCAGCAGAGATCCAGGGGGCGGCACTGAAGCTTTCTTT. Its translation: CATSRDPGGGTEAFF.

The rearrangement joins TRBV20-1 to TRBJ2-5; no definite D call. Germline CDR1 and CDR2: DFQATT and SNEGSKA (reference sequence). This CDR3 is built from 14 residues. With 3 bases removed from V and 4 bases from J, the gap between germline ends came to 15 bases. The CDR3 reads CSASLILRGETQYF. CDR3 coding DNA: TGCAGTGCTAGCTTGATTCTCCGAGGAGAGACCCAGTACTTC.

The chain links TRBV3-1 to TRBJ1-1; D perhaps matches TRBD1 (6 bases). Trimming stripped 1 base from V and 6 bases from J, with 9 bases between. Germline V gives CDR1 LGHDT, CDR2 YNNKEL (reference sequence). The length of the CDR3 is 13 residues. The CDR3 nucleotides read TGTGCCAGCAGCCAAGTAAGGGGGGCTGAAGCTTTCTTT. Protein product: CASSQVRGAEAFF.

This clonotype occurred many times. The V and J genes are TRBV7-9 and TRBJ2-7; 7 nucleotides align to TRBD2. The CDR3 has 13 residues. The J segment lost 3 bases and the V segment lost 5 bases, leaving 4 bases of the junction unmatched. Per germline, CDR1 SEHNR and CDR2 FQNEAQ (reference sequence). The CDR3 sequence is CASSTGLRYEQYF. The DNA of the CDR3 is TGTGCCAGCAGCACGGGACTACGCTACGAGCAGTACTTC. Combining the CDR3 with reference TRBV7-9 and TRBJ2-7 gives the whole variable domain DTGVSQNPRHKITKRGQNVTFRCDPISEHNRLYWYRQTLGQGPEFLTYFQNEAQLEKSRLLSDRFSAERPKGSFSTLEIQRTEQGDSAMYLCASSTGLRYEQYFGPGTRLTVT.

This chain links TRBV18 with TRBJ2-5; 7 bases map to TRBD1. The CDR3 runs to 14 residues. Germline V gene lookup returns CDR1 KGHSH and CDR2 LQKENI. V lost 0 bases and J lost 5; bases outside the gene matches: 3. CDR3 coding DNA: TGTGCCAGCTCACCACCACAGGGGCGTGAGACCCAGTACTTC. This encodes CASSPPQGRETQYF. Based on the CDR3 plus reference TRBV18 and TRBJ2-5, the full variable domain is NAGVMQNPRHLVRRRGQEARLRCSPMKGHSHVYWYRQLPEEGLKFMVYLQKENIIDESGMPKERFSAEFPKEGPSILRIQQVVRGDSAAYFCASSPPQGRETQYFGPGTRLLVL.

This clonotype was detected a few times. This chain links TRBV28 with TRBJ2-7; no firm D call. V lost 4 bases and J lost 3, with 13 bases in between. Germline CDR1 MDHEN, CDR2 SYDVKM. The CDR3 totals 14 residues. The CDR3 is CASSYRSLNYEQYF. In DNA, the CDR3 is TGTGCCAGCAGTTACCGATCCCTTAACTACGAGCAGTACTTC.

To note about this clonotype: One end of the junction varies from germline; a read error may be responsible. The chain joins TRBV4-3 to TRBJ1-3, with TRBD1 identical over 8 bases. The germline CDR1 and CDR2 sequences are LGHNA and YSLEER. The CDR3 extends over 15 amino acids. The CDR3 bases are TGCGCCAGCAGCTCGACAGGGGCCTCTGGAAACATCATATATTTT. This encodes CASSSTGASGNIIYF.

This clonotype came up many times. V and J are TRBV14 and TRBJ1-1; D is undetermined. V was shortened by 2 bases and J by 1 base, with 8 bases between the two germline ends. The length of the CDR3 is 14 residues. CDR1 and CDR2 (germline): SGHDN, FVKESK. The DNA of the CDR3 is TGTGCCAGCAGCCAATTGTGGGGGAACACTGAAGCTTTCTTT. Amino acids: CASSQLWGNTEAFF.

Only a few counts were recorded for this clonotype. This chain uses TRBV6-5 with TRBJ1-2; no clear D gene. CDR1 and CDR2 (germline): MNHEY, SVGAGI. Trimming took 4 bases from V and 3 from J, leaving 12 bases between them. The CDR3 is made up of 14 amino acids. The CDR3 nucleotides are TGTGCCAGCAGTTCTCGTCCCAGTCACTATGGCTACACCTTC. Its translation: CASSSRPSHYGYTF.